This TCR beta chain was documented in a study of cytomegalovirus exposure and HLA in healthy donors. Vbeta (60) and Jbeta (13) primers were used in the PCR. Sequencing used immunoSEQ multiplex PCR; TCRdb keeps in-frame clones, though not all of them. The data include tens of thousands of clones; the top ten clones carry 3.5% to 4%. This CDR3 is built from 15 residues. The V end was cut by 2 bases, the J end by 1 base, with 13 bases between. Germline V gene data show CDR1 as GTSNPN and CDR2 as SVGIG (reference sequence). This receptor was obtained from a male donor in good health and CMV-seronegative. This chain joins TRBV30 and TRBJ2-3; possible D gene TRBD2, 5 bases. Sequenced input: PBMCs. The CDR3 region is CAWSLREIRTDTQYF. CDR3 DNA: TGTGCCTGGAGTCTCCGGGAAATCCGCACAGATACGCAGTATTTT.